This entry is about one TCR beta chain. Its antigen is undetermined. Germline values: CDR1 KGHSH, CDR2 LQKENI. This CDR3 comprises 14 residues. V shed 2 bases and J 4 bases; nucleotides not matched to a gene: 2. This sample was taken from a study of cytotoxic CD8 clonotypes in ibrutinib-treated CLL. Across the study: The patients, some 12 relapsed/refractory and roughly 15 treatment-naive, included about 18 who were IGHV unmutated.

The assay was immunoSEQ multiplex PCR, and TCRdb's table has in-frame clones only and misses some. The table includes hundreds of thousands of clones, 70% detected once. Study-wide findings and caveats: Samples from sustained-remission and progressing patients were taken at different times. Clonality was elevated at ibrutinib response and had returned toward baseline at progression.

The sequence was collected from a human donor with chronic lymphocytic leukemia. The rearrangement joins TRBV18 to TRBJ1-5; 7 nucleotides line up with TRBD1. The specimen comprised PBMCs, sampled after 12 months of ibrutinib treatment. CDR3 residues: CASSPTTGNQPQHF. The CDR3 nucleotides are TGTGCCAGCTCACCAACGACAGGGAATCAGCCCCAGCATTTT.